By share, the clone carrying this T cell receptor beta chain counts as medium-sized (0.01 to 0.1%). As yet, its antigen is unknown. It was autoimmune disease history or systemic immunosuppression that excluded patients. These data come from a study of OX40 agonist ivuxolimab in advanced cancers. Study conclusions and caveats: In CD8+ T cells, expanded clones were on average more numerous than in CD4+.

Looked up from germline, CDR1 is SGHTA and CDR2 is FQGNSA. Trimming removed 1 base at V and 0 bases at J, with 6 bases between. This CDR3 has 15 residues. Using immunoSEQ multiplex PCR, the repertoire was profiled, and TCRdb retains in-frame clones only, with some absent. Of tens of thousands of clones listed, roughly 81% are singletons. The rearrangement joins TRBV7-2 to TRBJ2-2, with D perhaps TRBD2 (5 bases). This specimen was CD4+ or CD8+ T cells sorted from blood, taken in a trial of the OX40 agonist ivuxolimab. This TCR was sampled from an adult with an advanced solid tumor such as melanoma, head and neck, liver or kidney cancer. CDR3 DNA: TGTGCCAGCAGCTTAGGGGGAGCGAACACCGGGGAGCTGTTTTTT. Translated: CASSLGGANTGELFF.